The present TCR beta chain was sequenced within a study of PD-1 blockade in classical Hodgkin lymphoma. The wider study: Nivolumab dosing for patients was 3 mg/kg, administered intravenously every 2 weeks. General study findings and limits: Exclusion applied to patients who initiated nivolumab less than 1 year following ASCT.

The V and J ends lost 0 bases and 1 base, in that order; junction bases with no gene match: 3. The CDR3 has 15 residues. Looked up from germline, CDR1 is SGHRS and CDR2 is YFSETQ. Indicated time point: cycle 4 day 1 (C4D1), after five to seven weeks of nivolumab. Brentuximab vedotin exposure varied, and every patient relapsed after autologous stem cell transplantation. Concerning this clone itself: Its antigen remains unknown.

The method was immunoSEQ multiplex PCR; TCRdb's version includes in-frame clones alone and lacks a portion of them. The sample carries 110,000 or so clones, roughly nine tenths recorded once. The chain recombines TRBV5-1 with TRBJ1-1; 7 bases map to TRBD1. The source material was peripheral blood mononuclear cells (PBMCs), sampled before the fourth cycle of nivolumab. The receptor was derived from a human donor with classical Hodgkin lymphoma. CDR3 sequence: CASSLVAGGNTEAFF. CDR3 sequence (DNA): TGCGCCAGCAGCTTGGTGGCAGGGGGGAACACTGAAGCTTTCTTT.